The 4 T cell receptor beta chains below all came from one sample that was sequenced in a study of blood T cell repertoires in COVID-19. Measured with immunoSEQ multiplex PCR; TCRdb has only the in-frame clones, and not every one. This table holds 160,000 or so clones, about 79% found once. The specimen sequenced was peripheral blood. Source of these receptors: a woman aged 45 to 65 with acute or convalescent COVID-19.

The chain combines TRBV19 with TRBJ1-5, with D maybe TRBD1 (6 bases). CDR1 and CDR2 from the germline V gene are LNHDA and SQIVND (reference sequence). The CDR3 sequence is 14 residues long. The V and J ends lost 6 bases and 3 bases respectively, with 12 bases between them. CDR3: CASRPGQHNQPQHF. CDR3 nucleotide sequence: TGTGCCAGTAGACCCGGACAGCACAATCAGCCCCAGCATTTT.

The chain carries TRBV4-3 and TRBJ1-3, with D perhaps TRBD1 (6 bases). Germline CDR1 LGHNA, CDR2 YSLEER. This CDR3 has 15 residues. The V and J ends lost 0 bases and 4 bases respectively, with 10 bases between them. CDR3 residues: CASSQDQGLGNTIYF. The CDR3 DNA is TGCGCCAGCAGCCAAGATCAGGGGTTGGGAAACACCATATATTTT.

The chain employs TRBV24-1 and TRBJ1-2; D gene unclear. The CDR3 is 14 amino acids. Per germline, CDR1 KGHDR and CDR2 SFDVKD. V was shortened by 3 bases and J by 3 bases, with 10 bases between the two germline ends. CDR3: CATSDPNRDYGYTF. In nucleotides, the CDR3 is TGTGCCACCAGTGATCCCAACCGGGACTATGGCTACACCTTC.

The rearrangement joins TRBV2 to TRBJ1-4; tentatively, D is TRBD1 (6 bases). CDR1 SNHLY and CDR2 FYNNEI come from the germline V gene. The ends were cut back, 3 bases at V and 3 bases at J, with 14 bases in the middle. The CDR3 has 16 residues. The CDR3 sequence: CASSDPPRGANEKLFF. Written as DNA, the CDR3 is TGTGCCAGCAGTGACCCCCCCAGGGGAGCTAATGAAAAACTGTTTTTT.